One sample yielded the 14 T cell receptor beta chains listed below, sequenced in a study of post-analysis software for immune sequencing data. Study outcomes and limitations: There were roughly five TRBV segments more frequent in patients than controls, and TRBV5-6, TRBV5-1 and TRBV20-1 were among them.

Researchers reported that TCR beta cDNA libraries carried unique molecular identifiers. Via MiXCR, TCRdb re-called the PCR reads, giving one row per CDR3 protein. Of about 770,000 distinct CDR3 sequences listed, 46% are singletons. For these receptors, no antigen is known. The specimen was blood. These receptors were obtained from a girl between 5 and 17 years old with multiple sclerosis.

This clonotype has a handful of counts. This chain uses TRBV5-1 with TRBJ2-1, with TRBD2 matching over 7 bases. The length of the CDR3 is 15 residues. The germline CDR1 and CDR2 sequences are SGHRS and YFSETQ. V shed 0 bases, J shed 5 bases, and the junction held 5 bases outside the gene matches. DNA of the CDR3: TGCGCCAGCAGCTTGGAGGGAGGGACGCACAATGAGCAGTTCTTC. Its protein product is CASSLEGGTHNEQFF. The full variable domain, completed using reference TRBV5-1 and TRBJ2-1, is KAGVTQTPRYLIKTRGQQVTLSCSPISGHRSVSWYQQTPGQGLQFLFEYFSETQRNKGNFPGRFSGRQFSNSRSEMNVSTLELGDSALYLCASSLEGGTHNEQFFGPGTRLTVL.

This clonotype has a handful of counts. The rearrangement joins TRBV4-2 to TRBJ1-5, with TRBD1 identical over 7 bases. This CDR3 is 19 amino acids long. Germline V gene data show CDR1 as LGHNA and CDR2 as YNFKEQ. The trim removed 3 bases at V and 0 bases at J, leaving 14 bases unmatched. CDR3 DNA sequence: TGTGCCAGCAGCCACCCGACAGGGAACTTCGACTATAGCAATCAGCCCCAGCATTTT. The encoded protein is CASSHPTGNFDYSNQPQHF.

This clonotype was counted a single time. The chain links TRBV10-3 to TRBJ2-3, with 7 bases lining up with TRBD1. Unmatched junction bases numbered 12, after V lost 2 bases and J lost 10 bases. CDR3 length: 15 amino acids. From germline, CDR1 is ENHRY and CDR2 SYGVKD. The CDR3 nucleotides read TGTGCCATCAGTGAGGTGGGTCCCGGGACAGAGGCGCAGTATTTT. Protein product: CAISEVGPGTEAQYF.

This chain links TRBV27 with TRBJ1-2, with a possible D match to TRBD1 (6 bases). The germline V gene encodes CDR1 MNHEY and CDR2 SMNVEV (reference sequence). V was shortened by 4 bases and J by 5 bases, with 14 bases between the two germline ends. This CDR3 comprises 14 residues. Here the CDR3 DNA reads TGTGCCAGCAGTTCCGGGACAACCCCTTATGGCTACACCTTC. Translating it yields CASSSGTTPYGYTF.

The V and J genes are TRBV7-9 and TRBJ2-1; 7 bases map to TRBD2. The V gene end was trimmed by 1 base and the J gene end by 7 bases; junction bases not matched to a gene: 19. CDR3 length equals 19 residues. The germline gives CDR1 SEHNR, CDR2 FQNEAQ (reference sequence). CDR3 sequence (DNA): TGTGCCAGCAGCTTAGTAAAGGGGACGAGGGAGGGCCTGAAGAATGAGCAGTTCTTC. Translation gives CASSLVKGTREGLKNEQFF.

This rearrangement joins TRBV3-1 to TRBJ1-6, with 7 nucleotides matching TRBD1. Germline CDR1 LGHDT, CDR2 YNNKEL (reference sequence). V gave up 6 bases and J gave up 1 base; unmatched junction bases: 12. The CDR3 covers 18 residues. The CDR3 DNA sequence: TGTGCCAGCAGGGAATCCCCGGGACAGAGTTCCTATAATTCACCCCTCCACTTT. Translated, it gives CASRESPGQSSYNSPLHF.

The rearrangement joins TRBV5-1 to TRBJ2-7; 9 positions match TRBD2. The CDR3 is 15 amino acids. CDR1 is SGHRS and CDR2 is YFSETQ in the germline V gene. Trimming at V came to 4 bases and at J to 7 bases, leaving 12 bases not matched to a gene. CDR3 bases: TGCGCCAGCAGCCCAGGATTAGCGGGAGCTGAAGAGCAGTACTTC. Residues: CASSPGLAGAEEQYF.

This clonotype was seen a handful of times. The rearrangement joins TRBV20-1 to TRBJ1-2; D gene unclear. Germline lookup yields CDR1 DFQATT and CDR2 SNEGSKA (reference sequence). This CDR3 is built from 10 residues. Trimming cost V 0 bases and J 12 bases, with 8 bases left between them. CDR3 sequence reads: CSARDREDTF. The CDR3 nucleotides are TGCAGTGCTAGAGATAGAGAGGACACCTTC.

This clonotype was counted a few times. The J gene is TRBJ2-3, the V gene TRBV3-1, with unresolved D. Germline values: CDR1 LGHDT, CDR2 YNNKEL (reference sequence). The CDR3 contains 14 residues. Trimming left V 3 bases short and J 0 bases short, with 7 bases between. The CDR3: CASSHQWSTDTQYF. The CDR3 region has the DNA TGTGCCAGCAGCCACCAGTGGAGCACAGATACGCAGTATTTT.

V and J are TRBV20-1 and TRBJ2-6; D is unclear. Trimming stripped 2 bases from V and 1 base from J, with 15 bases between. CDR1 and CDR2 (germline): DFQATT, SNEGSKA (reference sequence). This CDR3 is built from 17 residues. The CDR3 sequence: CSARKANRLSGANVLTF. The DNA of the CDR3 is TGCAGTGCTAGAAAGGCAAACCGTCTTTCTGGGGCCAACGTCCTGACTTTC.

This chain uses TRBV20-1 with TRBJ1-2; D is possibly TRBD1 (5 bases). V lost 0 bases to trimming and J lost 7 bases, with 6 bases between them. CDR1 is DFQATT and CDR2 is SNEGSKA in the germline V gene (reference sequence). The CDR3 runs 11 residues. Written as DNA, the CDR3 is TGCAGTGCTAGAGACAGGGCTGGCTACACCTTC. It is translated as CSARDRAGYTF.

The chain has TRBV20-1 and TRBJ2-5; D is possibly TRBD2 (6 bases). CDR1 is DFQATT and CDR2 is SNEGSKA in the germline V gene (reference sequence). The CDR3 spans 15 residues. With 4 bases removed from V and 3 bases from J, the gap between germline ends came to 18 bases. For the CDR3, the DNA is TGCAGTGCTACCAAGCGGGCCCAAAAAGAAGAGACCCAGTACTTC. As protein: CSATKRAQKEETQYF.

This clonotype was found a few times. V is TRBV12-3 or TRBV12-4 and J is TRBJ2-1; no clear D gene. Trimming cost V 5 bases and J 8 bases, with 13 bases left between them. This CDR3 comprises 13 residues. The CDR3 coding sequence is TGTGCCAGCAGTACCGAGGTTTATGATGAGCAGTTCTTC. It specifies CASSTEVYDEQFF.

V and J are TRBV5-1 and TRBJ1-1; the match to TRBD1 covers 8 bases. The V gene end was trimmed by 4 bases and the J gene end by 6 bases; junction bases not matched to a gene: 8. CDR1 is SGHRS, CDR2 YFSETQ, per germline. This CDR3 region has 14 residues. CDR3 protein: CASSPGQGAPEAFF. CDR3 nucleotides: TGCGCCAGCAGCCCGGGTCAGGGGGCCCCTGAAGCTTTCTTT.